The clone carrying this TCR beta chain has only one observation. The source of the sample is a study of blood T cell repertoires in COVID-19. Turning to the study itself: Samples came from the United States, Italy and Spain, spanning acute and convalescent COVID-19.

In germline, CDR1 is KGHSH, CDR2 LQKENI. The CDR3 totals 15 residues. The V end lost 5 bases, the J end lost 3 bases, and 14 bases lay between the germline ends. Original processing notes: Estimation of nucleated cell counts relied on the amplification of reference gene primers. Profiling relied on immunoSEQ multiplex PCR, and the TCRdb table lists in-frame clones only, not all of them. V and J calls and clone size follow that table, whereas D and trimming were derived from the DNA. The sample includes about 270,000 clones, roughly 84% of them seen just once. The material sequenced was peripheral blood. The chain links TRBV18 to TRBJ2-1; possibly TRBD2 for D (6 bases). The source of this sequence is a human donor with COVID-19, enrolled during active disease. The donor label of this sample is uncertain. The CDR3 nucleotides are TGTGCCAGCTCATCCCTCGGGACTTTCTACAATGAGCAGTTCTTC. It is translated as CASSSLGTFYNEQFF.